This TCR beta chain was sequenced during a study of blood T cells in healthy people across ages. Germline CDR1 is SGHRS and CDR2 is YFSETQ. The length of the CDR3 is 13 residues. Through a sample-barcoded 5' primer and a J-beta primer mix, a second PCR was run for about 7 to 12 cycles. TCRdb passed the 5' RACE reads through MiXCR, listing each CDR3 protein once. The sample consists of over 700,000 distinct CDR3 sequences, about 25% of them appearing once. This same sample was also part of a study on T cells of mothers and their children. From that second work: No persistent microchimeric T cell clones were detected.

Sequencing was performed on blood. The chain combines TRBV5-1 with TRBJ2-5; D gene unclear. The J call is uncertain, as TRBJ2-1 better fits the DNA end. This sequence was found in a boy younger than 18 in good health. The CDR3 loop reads CAIKEPTANEQFF. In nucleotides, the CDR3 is TGCGCCATCAAAGAACCGACTGCCAATGAGCAGTTCTTC.